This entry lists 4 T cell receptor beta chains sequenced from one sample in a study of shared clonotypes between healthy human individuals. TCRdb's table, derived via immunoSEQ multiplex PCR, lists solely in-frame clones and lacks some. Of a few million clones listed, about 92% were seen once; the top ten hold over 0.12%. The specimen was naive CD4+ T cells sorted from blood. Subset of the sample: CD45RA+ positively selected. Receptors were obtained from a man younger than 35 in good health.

The CDR3 coding sequence is TGTGCCAGCAGCTCTTGGCAGGGCACGAATCAGCCCCAGCATTTT. This sequence encodes CASSSWQGTNQPQHF. The V call is TRBV5-5, the J call TRBJ1-5; D is possibly TRBD1 (5 bases). Trimming removed 3 bases from V and 4 bases from J, with 14 bases in between. The germline CDR1 and CDR2 sequences are SGHKS and YYEKEE (reference sequence). The CDR3 has 15 residues.

The CDR3 region is CASSEGLAGGLYEQYF. The CDR3 nucleotides are TGTGCCAGCAGCGAAGGACTAGCGGGAGGTCTCTACGAGCAGTACTTC. The chain has TRBV9 and TRBJ2-7; TRBD2 matches at 14 bases. CDR3 length: 16 residues. Germline V gene data show CDR1 as SGDLS and CDR2 as YYNGEE. V dropped 3 bases and J dropped 3; count of bases not matched to a gene: 5.

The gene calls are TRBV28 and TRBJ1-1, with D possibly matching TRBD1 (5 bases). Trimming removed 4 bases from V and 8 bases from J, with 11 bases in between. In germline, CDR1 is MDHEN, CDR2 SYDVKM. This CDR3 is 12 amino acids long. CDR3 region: CASSSRGLEAFF. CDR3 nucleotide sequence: TGTGCCAGCAGTTCCCGGGGCCTGGAAGCTTTCTTT.

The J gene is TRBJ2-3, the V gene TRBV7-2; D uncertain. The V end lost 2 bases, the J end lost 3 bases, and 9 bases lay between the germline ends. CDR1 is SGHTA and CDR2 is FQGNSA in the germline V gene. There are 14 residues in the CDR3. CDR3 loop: CASSLRAFTDTQYF. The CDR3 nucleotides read TGTGCCAGCAGCTTACGTGCCTTTACAGATACGCAGTATTTT. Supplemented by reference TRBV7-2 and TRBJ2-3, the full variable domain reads GAGVSQSPSNKVTEKGKDVELRCDPISGHTALYWYRQSLGQGLEFLIYFQGNSAPDKSGLPSDRFSAERTGGSVSTLTIQRTQQEDSAVYLCASSLRAFTDTQYFGPGTRLTVL.